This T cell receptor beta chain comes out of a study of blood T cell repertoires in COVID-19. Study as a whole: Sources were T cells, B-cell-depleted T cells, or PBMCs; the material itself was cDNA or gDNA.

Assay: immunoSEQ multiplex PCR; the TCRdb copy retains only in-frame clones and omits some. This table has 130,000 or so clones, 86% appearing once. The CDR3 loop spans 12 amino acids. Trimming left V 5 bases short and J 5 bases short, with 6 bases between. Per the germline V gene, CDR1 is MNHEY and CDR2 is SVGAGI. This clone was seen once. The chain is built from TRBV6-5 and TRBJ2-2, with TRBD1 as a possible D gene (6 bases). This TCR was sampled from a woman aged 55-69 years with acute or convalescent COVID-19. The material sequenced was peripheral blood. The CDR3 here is CASSQGTGELFF. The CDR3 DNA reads TGTGCCAGCAGTCAGGGGACCGGGGAGCTGTTTTTT.